The TCR beta chain described here comes from a study of T cells in Graves' hyperthyroidism and ophthalmopathy (dated by TCRdb to 2018 to 2020). Context from the whole study: Peripheral blood was sampled at the time of initial diagnosis, prior to any treatment. To identify TCR V-J signatures that set the groups apart, the researchers used a discovery cohort of 100 patients, made up of 43 with Graves' ophthalmopathy and some 60 with stable Graves' hyperthyroidism. An independent validation cohort of 18 to 20 hyperthyroidism patients and more than 15 patients who later progressed to ophthalmopathy tested prospective prediction of ophthalmopathy. The 95 to 100 discovery patients were randomly divided into training and test sets at a 7:3 ratio. In addition, the study compared T-cell repertoires in thyroid tissue and in blood from six Graves' hyperthyroidism patients. Once sampling was done, hyperthyroidism patients were given methimazole at a starting dose of 30 mg daily, whereas ophthalmopathy patients were given high-dose intravenous methylprednisolone. The paper reports TCR Vbeta CDR3 sequencing of some 140 peripheral blood samples: under 45 ophthalmopathy, some 80 hyperthyroidism and around 17 progressor patients. Results and caveats for the whole study, not just this receptor: Most expanded thyroid clonotypes (frequency above 0.001) were also detected in blood, suggesting blood repertoires may reflect thyroid immune responses. Ophthalmopathy was separated from stable hyperthyroidism by a 13 V-J signature model, with over 85% sensitivity and 81% to 82% specificity obtained in cross-validation and 80%/75% obtained in testing. In validation, progression to ophthalmopathy was predicted by the model with more than 65% sensitivity and around 76% specificity, a median of 6.5 months before onset. No statistical method was used to fix the sample size in advance, and group allocation was not hidden from the investigators.

Trimming accounts for 5 bases at V and 3 bases at J, while the number of junction bases matched to no gene is 6. The CDR3 numbers 14 residues from cysteine through phenylalanine. Only CDR3 DNA remains: 42 bases, in frame from the first base. The germline V gene (reference sequence) yields LNHDA for CDR1 and SQIVND for CDR2. This clonotype was seen at least ten times. There is no known antigen for this receptor. One base away there is no much larger clone; base qualities are not given. Moderately to severely active disease, a Clinical Activity Score of at least 3, a NOSPECS grade of at least 4, and a duration under 3 months were present in ophthalmopathy patients. The study excluded patients with uncontrolled infections, other autoimmune diseases, pregnancy or lactation. Clinical symptoms, serum thyroxine and TRAb, thyroid ultrasound, and orbital computed tomography formed the basis for the diagnoses. PBMCs were isolated from 10 ml of fresh peripheral blood by Ficoll-Paque density gradient centrifugation. Total RNA was extracted using Trizol reagent, and RNA quality was assessed on an Agilent 2100 Bioanalyzer.

The TCR beta CDR3 regions were amplified from the RNA transcripts. A first-round RT-PCR of the TCR CDR3 used the HTBI primer set with the Qiagen OneStep RT-PCR kit. A second multiplex PCR round built the libraries, followed by size selection and purification. The libraries were sequenced on an Illumina HiSeq2000 using paired-end 100 bp reads. The authors' analysis ran thus. SOAPnuke was used to process the raw data, with reads discarded if the reads contained adapters or uncalled bases, had a mean Phred below 15, or lacked an exact constant-primer or identifier match. COPE v1.2.5 was used to merge high-quality paired reads, and clonotypes were defined as unique nucleotide sequences. MiTCR v1.1 was used to align clonotypes to the IMGT TRBV, TRBD and TRBJ reference segments. Only V-J combinations with frequency above 0.0001, covering 99.2% of repertoires, were analysed. A TCS score was defined as the ratio between F50 (clonal expansion) and ExV (chaos), using BLOSUM62-based TCRdist between CDR3 peptides within each V-J. Welch's t-statistics and random forest reduced around 550 V-J features to 13, which were used in a naive Bayes classifier (R e1071). The public reads were quality trimmed at Q25 with fastp and then assembled into clones with MiXCR by TCRdb, keeping productive beta chains. Each record represents a unique CDR3 protein, reported with the most common genes and DNA among its rows. Clone size and V and J calls follow TCRdb, not the original study. The sample has 310,000 or so distinct CDR3 sequences on record, approximately 17% of them singletons. The ten largest account for roughly 50% of the sample.

The receptor was derived from an older woman with Graves' ophthalmopathy. The sequence links TRBV19 to TRBJ2-7; 8 bases in between match TRBD1. The sample was blood. The CDR3 sequence is CASSATGTGYEQYF. In nucleotide form, the sequence is TGTGCCAGTAGTGCAACCGGGACAGGCTACGAGCAGTACTTC.